This TCR beta chain was sequenced during a study of control samples from healthy donors and cancer patients. CDR3 size: 16 residues. V lost 3 bases to trimming and J lost 1 base, with 15 bases between them. Germline loops: CDR1 LNHDA, CDR2 SQIVND (reference sequence). The repertoire was sequenced with immunoSEQ multiplex PCR; TCRdb's copy has only in-frame clones and lacks some. The sample totals 150,000 to 200,000 clones. Sequencing used blood. The chain carries TRBV19 and TRBJ1-1; possibly TRBD1 for D (5 bases). The receptor was isolated from a young woman in good health. CDR3 bases: TGTGCCAGTAGTATTCATGGGAGGGGAAAGAACACTGAAGCTTTCTTT. Amino acid sequence: CASSIHGRGKNTEAFF.